The 27 T cell receptor beta chains below all came from one sample that was sequenced in a study of human T cells and chemical hapten exposure. As for time point: patch test 1, 2 weeks after DPC sensitization. Treatment indicated: therapeutic diphenylcyclopropenone sensitization with weekly scalp DPC. TCRdb itself ran the RACE reads through MiXCR, one entry per CDR3 protein. Of roughly 180,000 distinct CDR3 sequences listed, more than 12% are singletons. Here the sequenced sample was whole blood, taken in connection with sensitization to the hapten diphenylcyclopropenone (DPC). The receptors originated from a woman aged 25 to 45 with alopecia areata. Some clones in this sample may be carry-over from other donors' samples.

This clonotype was observed a handful of times. V usage is TRBV20-1 and J usage is TRBJ1-2, with D tentatively TRBD1 (6 bases). CDR1 is DFQATT and CDR2 is SNEGSKA in the germline V gene (reference sequence). This CDR3 region has 17 residues. Deletions cut 1 base from V and 2 bases from J, with 20 bases between. The CDR3 protein is CSARGRDIERLNYGYTF. CDR3 bases: TGCAGTGCTAGAGGGCGGGACATAGAACGATTAAACTATGGCTACACCTTC.

This clonotype has more than one count but fewer than ten. The chain links TRBV7-2 to TRBJ2-3; D gene unclear. Germline CDR1 reads SGHTA; CDR2 reads FQGNSA. The CDR3 loop spans 13 amino acids. V lost 0 bases to trimming and J lost 4 bases, with 5 bases between them. CDR3 amino acids: CASSLAISDTQYF. For the CDR3, the DNA is TGTGCCAGCAGCTTAGCTATCTCAGATACGCAGTATTTT.

This clonotype was seen a handful of times. This sequence joins TRBV5-1 and TRBJ2-3; a possible D gene is TRBD2 (6 bases). Germline lookup yields CDR1 SGHRS and CDR2 YFSETQ. The CDR3 consists of 14 residues. V shed 6 bases and J shed 6 bases, with 17 bases lying between them. In DNA form, the CDR3 reads TGCGCCAGCACGCATCAGGGAGGCCCTGATACGCAGTATTTT. Its translation is CASTHQGGPDTQYF.

This clonotype occurred a few times. V gene TRBV19 combines with J gene TRBJ2-1; D ambiguous. Germline values: CDR1 LNHDA, CDR2 SQIVND (reference sequence). V gave up 4 bases and J gave up 8 bases, with 6 bases separating them. This CDR3 is built from 11 residues. The CDR3 reads CASSTPDEQFF. The CDR3 coding sequence is TGTGCCAGTAGTACGCCGGATGAGCAGTTCTTC.

This clonotype was detected many times. The chain recombines TRBV29-1 with TRBJ1-4; no firm D call. This CDR3 spans 11 amino acids. Germline V CDR1 and CDR2: SQVTM, ANQGSEA. Trimming took off 4 bases at V and 7 bases at J, with 7 bases between the two ends. Here the CDR3 DNA reads TGCAGCGTTGGGAACGGTGAAAAACTGTTTTTT. It translates to CSVGNGEKLFF. The full variable domain, its missing parts supplied by reference TRBV29-1 and TRBJ1-4, is SAVISQKPSRDICQRGTSLTIQCQVDSQVTMMFWYRQQPGQSLTLIATANQGSEATYESGFVIDKFPISRPNLTFSTLTVSNMSPEDSSIYLCSVGNGEKLFFGSGTQLSVL.

V is TRBV19 and J is TRBJ2-1; D remains unclear. V was shortened by 1 base and J by 4 bases, with 11 bases between the two germline ends. The CDR3 runs 15 residues. Germline assignment: CDR1 LNHDA and CDR2 SQIVND (reference sequence). This CDR3 is CASSIGPPRYNEQFF. The CDR3 nucleotides read TGTGCCAGTAGTATAGGACCCCCGCGATACAATGAGCAGTTCTTC. Filled out from reference TRBV19 and TRBJ2-1, the complete variable domain reads DGGITQSPKYLFRKEGQNVTLSCEQNLNHDAMYWYRQDPGQGLRLIYYSQIVNDFQKGDIAEGYSVSREKKESFPLTVTSAQKNPTAFYLCASSIGPPRYNEQFFGPGTRLTVL.

This clonotype was counted only a few times. This chain uses TRBV12-3 or TRBV12-4 with TRBJ1-1; 7 bases fit TRBD1. The trim removed 6 bases at V and 2 bases at J, leaving 3 bases unmatched. The CDR3 runs 13 residues. This chain's CDR3 is CASRNRGNTEAFF. The CDR3 DNA sequence: TGTGCCAGCAGGAACAGGGGAAACACTGAAGCTTTCTTT.

The genes are TRBV7-2 and TRBJ2-1, with D unresolved. CDR1 and CDR2 from the germline V gene are SGHTA and FQGNSA. The CDR3 has 14 amino acids. V lost 2 bases and J lost 6, with 11 bases in between. This chain's CDR3 is CASSLWAEPNEQFF. The CDR3 coding sequence is TGTGCCAGCAGCTTATGGGCGGAACCCAATGAGCAGTTCTTC.

The rearrangement uses TRBV7-2 and TRBJ2-1; 12 positions match TRBD1. Germline-derived CDR1 and CDR2 are SGHTA and FQGNSA. The CDR3 totals 16 residues. J lost 10 bases, V lost 4 bases, and 11 bases had no gene match. The CDR3 DNA reads TGTGCCAGCAGCTCCTCACAGGGACAGGGGGCCTCAGAGCAGTTCTTC. Its translation: CASSSSQGQGASEQFF.

The rearrangement uses TRBV20-1 and TRBJ2-5; maybe TRBD2 (6 bases). The length of the CDR3 is 13 residues. Germline CDR1 is DFQATT and CDR2 is SNEGSKA (reference sequence). Trimming shortened V by 5 bases and J by 2 bases, and 12 bases separated the two germline ends. In DNA, the CDR3 is TGCAGTGCTGTACTAGGACTACAAGAGACCCAGTACTTC. Its translation is CSAVLGLQETQYF.

V usage is TRBV29-1 and J usage is TRBJ2-5; possible D gene TRBD2, 6 bases. Germline-derived CDR1 and CDR2 are SQVTM and ANQGSEA. Between the trimmed V and J ends, which lost 8 bases and 6 bases, there was a span of 16 bases. The CDR3 has 12 amino acids. The CDR3 DNA follows: TGCAGCTCCGCCCGGGGGTGGAAGACCCAGTACTTC. Translated: CSSARGWKTQYF.

This clonotype was seen a few times. V and J are TRBV6-6 and TRBJ1-3; D gene ambiguous. Germline-derived CDR1 and CDR2 are MNHNY and SVGAGI (reference sequence). Trimming took 6 bases from V and 1 from J, leaving 7 bases between them. The CDR3 spans 13 residues. The CDR3 DNA is TGTGCCAGCAGAGAAAGTTCTGGAAACACCATATATTTT. Protein product: CASRESSGNTIYF.

The chain links TRBV6-1 to TRBJ1-6; D might be TRBD1 (5 bases). The germline CDR1 and CDR2 sequences are MNHNS and SASEGT. Trimming took 6 bases from V and 10 from J, leaving 16 bases between them. The CDR3 spans 14 residues. CDR3 sequence reads: CASRESGESSPLHF. CDR3 nucleotides: TGTGCCAGCAGGGAATCGGGGGAAAGCTCACCCCTCCACTTT.

A few counts support this clonotype. The rearrangement joins TRBV27 to TRBJ1-1, with D unclear. The CDR3 loop spans 12 amino acids. Trimming pared 1 base from V and 8 bases from J, leaving 8 bases between. Germline CDR1 reads MNHEY; CDR2 reads SMNVEV (reference sequence). The CDR3 DNA reads TGTGCCAGCAGTTTATTGGGCGGAGAAGCTTTCTTT. This sequence encodes CASSLLGGEAFF.

This clonotype was seen only a few times. The chain has TRBV4-1 and TRBJ2-2; the D is unclear. The V gene's germline CDR1 is MGHRA and CDR2 YSYEKL. The CDR3 runs 15 residues. Trimming cost V 0 bases and J 4 bases, with 9 bases left between them. The CDR3 protein is CASSQEPKFTGELFF. CDR3 coding DNA: TGCGCCAGCAGCCAAGAACCCAAGTTCACCGGGGAGCTGTTTTTT.

This clonotype has a handful of counts. V usage is TRBV11-2 and J usage is TRBJ2-2, with 8 positions matching TRBD2. The ends lost 3 bases at V and 5 bases at J; junction bases unmatched: 5. CDR3 length: 15 amino acids. Germline CDR1 SGHAT, CDR2 FQNNGV. The CDR3 region has the DNA TGTGCCAGCAGCTTCCTCGAGCGGGGGACCGGGGAGCTGTTTTTT. Protein: CASSFLERGTGELFF. The complete variable domain, with remaining parts taken from reference TRBV11-2 and TRBJ2-2, reads EAGVAQSPRYKIIEKRQSVAFWCNPISGHATLYWYQQILGQGPKLLIQFQNNGVVDDSQLPKDRFSAERLKGVDSTLKIQPAKLEDSAVYLCASSFLERGTGELFFGEGSRLTVL.

The chain couples TRBV10-3 to TRBJ2-7; 10 bases fit TRBD1. From germline, CDR1 is ENHRY and CDR2 SYGVKD. There are 14 residues in the CDR3. V lost 1 base, J lost 4 bases, and 1 base stayed unmatched. The DNA of the CDR3 is TGTGCCATCAGTGAGTGGGACAGGGGATACGAGCAGTACTTC. Translating gives CAISEWDRGYEQYF.

The chain recombines TRBV3-1 with TRBJ1-1; D gene unclear. Germline CDR1 LGHDT, CDR2 YNNKEL (reference sequence). The germline V and J ends were trimmed by 1 base and 6 bases, with 9 bases remaining between them. The CDR3 contains 13 residues. The CDR3: CASSQVLGPEAFF. In DNA, the CDR3 is TGTGCCAGCAGCCAAGTTTTGGGTCCTGAAGCTTTCTTT.

In its sample, this clonotype was seen a few times. This chain uses TRBV12-3 or TRBV12-4 with TRBJ2-1, with 8 nucleotides matching TRBD2. The CDR3 contains 15 residues. The trim removed 4 bases at V and 3 bases at J, leaving 5 bases unmatched. DNA for the CDR3: TGTGCCAGCAGTTCCGCTAGCGGGCTCTACAATGAGCAGTTCTTC. It codes for CASSSASGLYNEQFF.

V and J are TRBV20-1 and TRBJ2-3; D gene ambiguous. Germline assignment: CDR1 DFQATT and CDR2 SNEGSKA (reference sequence). The CDR3 has 13 residues. CDR3 in amino acids: CSRRTPVTDTQYF. In DNA, the CDR3 is TGCTCCCGGCGCACCCCGGTCACAGATACGCAGTATTTT.

This chain links TRBV20-1 with TRBJ2-2, with 10 positions matching TRBD1. The CDR3 is 15 residues long. The V segment lost 1 base and the J segment 8 bases; nucleotides outside the gene matches: 7. Germline V gives CDR1 DFQATT, CDR2 SNEGSKA (reference sequence). The CDR3 loop reads CSARVPTGGKGELFF. The DNA for the CDR3 is TGCAGTGCTAGAGTCCCGACAGGGGGCAAAGGGGAGCTGTTTTTT.

This chain joins TRBV6-2 or TRBV6-3 and TRBJ1-6; D call uncertain. Germline values: CDR1 MNHEY, CDR2 SVGEGT. The length of the CDR3 is 18 residues. V was shortened by 4 bases and J by 0 bases, with 16 bases between the two germline ends. The chain's CDR3 is CASSSITASSSYNSPLHF. As DNA, the CDR3 is TGTGCCAGCAGTTCGATTACAGCCTCCAGCTCCTATAATTCACCCCTCCACTTT.

This clonotype was detected ten times or more. V and J are TRBV11-2 and TRBJ2-3; D gene uncertain. V gave up 5 bases and J gave up 0 bases, with 15 bases separating them. Germline V gene data show CDR1 as SGHAT and CDR2 as FQNNGV. This CDR3 has 16 amino acids. The CDR3 DNA is TGTGCCAGCAGCCTAGGAAGGGTGCTGAGCACAGATACGCAGTATTTT. Translation gives CASSLGRVLSTDTQYF.

In this sample, this clonotype turned up a few times. The V and J genes are TRBV6-6 and TRBJ2-7; 10 nucleotides align to TRBD1. The CDR3 is made up of 17 amino acids. The trim removed 6 bases at V and 7 bases at J, leaving 18 bases unmatched. Germline assignment: CDR1 MNHNY and CDR2 SVGAGI (reference sequence). This chain's CDR3 is CASSPYPLGQGSREQYF. The CDR3 DNA is TGTGCCAGCAGCCCATACCCCTTGGGACAGGGGTCGAGGGAGCAGTACTTC.

This clonotype was counted a few times. This chain uses TRBV30 with TRBJ2-7; D is unresolved. The length of the CDR3 is 15 residues. Trimming shortened V by 2 bases and J by 6 bases, and 20 bases separated the two germline ends. CDR1 and CDR2 (germline): GTSNPN, SVGIG (reference sequence). CDR3 protein: CAWSPPGLWLREQYF. CDR3 DNA: TGTGCCTGGAGTCCACCCGGGCTCTGGCTACGCGAGCAGTACTTC.

This clonotype was detected only a few times. The chain uses TRBV2 and TRBJ1-6; D is undetermined. CDR3 size: 15 residues. V dropped 2 bases and J dropped 4 bases, with 9 bases sitting between them. The V gene's germline CDR1 is SNHLY and CDR2 FYNNEI. The CDR3 here is CASSERGSYNSPLHF. The CDR3 nucleotides are TGTGCCAGCAGTGAACGGGGTTCTTATAATTCACCCCTCCACTTT. Full variable domain (outside the CDR3, taken from reference TRBV2 and TRBJ1-6): EPEVTQTPSHQVTQMGQEVILRCVPISNHLYFYWYRQILGQKVEFLVSFYNNEISEKSEIFDDQFSVERPDGSNFTLKIRSTKLEDSAMYFCASSERGSYNSPLHFGNGTRLTVT.

The chain uses TRBV4-2 and TRBJ2-3; no reliable D call. Looked up from germline, CDR1 is LGHNA and CDR2 is YNFKEQ. The CDR3 sequence is 14 residues long. The V end was cut by 0 bases, the J end by 4 bases, with 8 bases between. CDR3 in amino acids: CASSQDRYSDTQYF. CDR3 nucleotide sequence: TGTGCCAGCAGCCAAGATCGGTATTCAGATACGCAGTATTTT.